This is a list of T cell receptor beta chains from one sample in a study of CD8+ T cells in alopecia areata. Method: immunoSEQ multiplex PCR; TCRdb's copy keeps in-frame clones and lacks some. The table includes over 85,000 clones, around 45% detected once. The material sequenced was CD4+ T cells sorted from blood. All receptors derive from a human donor with alopecia areata. Both conserved end residues are part of each CDR3. Fields, in order: V gene, CDR3 length, J gene, D gene, clone size, CDR3 DNA, CDR3 protein. D genes are given only for firm matches. Rows may omit the clone size; those that give it use once, few, many or a size class.

v_gene: TRBV25-1; len: 14; j_gene: TRBJ1-2; d_gene: NA; abundance: NA; CDR3nt: TGTGCCAGCAGTGAATTGGGAAGGACTAATCGCTACACCTTC; CDR3aa: CASSELGRTNRYTF
v_gene: TRBV7-2; len: 13; j_gene: TRBJ1-5; d_gene: NA; abundance: many; CDR3nt: TGTGCCAGCAGCTTACAGAGTAATCAGCCCCAGCATTTT; CDR3aa: CASSLQSNQPQHF
v_gene: TRBV29-1; len: 12; j_gene: TRBJ1-2; d_gene: NA; abundance: NA; CDR3nt: TGCAGCGTCGGGACGAATGACTATGGCTACACCTTC; CDR3aa: CSVGTNDYGYTF
v_gene: TRBV29-1; len: 12; j_gene: TRBJ2-7; d_gene: NA; abundance: NA; CDR3nt: TGCAGCGTTGGGGAGAGCTCCTACGAGCAGTACTTC; CDR3aa: CSVGESSYEQYF
v_gene: TRBV15; len: 15; j_gene: TRBJ1-2; d_gene: NA; abundance: NA; CDR3nt: TGTGCCACCAGCAGATTTATACAGGGCAACGATGGCTACACCTTC; CDR3aa: CATSRFIQGNDGYTF
v_gene: TRBV2; len: 16; j_gene: TRBJ2-7; d_gene: NA; abundance: NA; CDR3nt: TGTGCCAGCAGTGAAGAATTCGGGACACCTCCCTACGAGCAGTACTTC; CDR3aa: CASSEEFGTPPYEQYF
v_gene: TRBV9; len: 13; j_gene: TRBJ1-1; d_gene: NA; abundance: NA; CDR3nt: TGTGCCAGCAGCGTAGGCCCAGACACTGAAGCTTTCTTT; CDR3aa: CASSVGPDTEAFF
v_gene: TRBV29-1; len: 16; j_gene: TRBJ2-6; d_gene: TRBD2; abundance: NA; CDR3nt: TGCAGCGCAGGACTAGTTGGGGCACCCGGGGCCAACGTCCTGACTTTC; CDR3aa: CSAGLVGAPGANVLTF
v_gene: TRBV19; len: 13; j_gene: TRBJ1-1; d_gene: NA; abundance: NA; CDR3nt: TGTGCCAGCAGTAATGCAGGGAACACTGAAGCTTTCTTT; CDR3aa: CASSNAGNTEAFF
v_gene: TRBV7-9; len: 16; j_gene: TRBJ2-3; d_gene: TRBD1; abundance: few; CDR3nt: TGTGCCAGCAGCTTGGGACAGGGGGCATATCGAGATACGCAGTATTTT; CDR3aa: CASSLGQGAYRDTQYF
v_gene: TRBV29-1; len: 13; j_gene: TRBJ2-3; d_gene: TRBD2; abundance: NA; CDR3nt: TGCAGCGGGACTAGCGGGGGTACAGATACGCAGTATTTT; CDR3aa: CSGTSGGTDTQYF
v_gene: TRBV7-2; len: 12; j_gene: TRBJ2-3; d_gene: NA; abundance: NA; CDR3nt: TGTGCCAGCAGCTTAGCCCCAGATACGCAGTATTTT; CDR3aa: CASSLAPDTQYF
v_gene: TRBV29-1; len: 12; j_gene: TRBJ1-2; d_gene: NA; abundance: NA; CDR3nt: TGCAGCGTTAAAATACTTAACTATGGCTACACCTTC; CDR3aa: CSVKILNYGYTF
v_gene: TRBV29-1; len: 13; j_gene: TRBJ1-3; d_gene: NA; abundance: NA; CDR3nt: TGCAGCGTTGTACAGGGCGGTGGAAACACCATATATTTT; CDR3aa: CSVVQGGGNTIYF
v_gene: TRBV5-1; len: 15; j_gene: TRBJ1-2; d_gene: NA; abundance: NA; CDR3nt: TGCGCCAGCAGCTTGAACGGAGATACTAACTATGGCTACACCTTC; CDR3aa: CASSLNGDTNYGYTF
v_gene: TRBV7-9; len: 14; j_gene: TRBJ1-4; d_gene: NA; abundance: NA; CDR3nt: TGTGCCAGCAGCGGGGGGAGCCCTAATGAAAAACTGTTTTTT; CDR3aa: CASSGGSPNEKLFF
v_gene: TRBV10-2; len: 15; j_gene: TRBJ2-1; d_gene: TRBD2; abundance: NA; CDR3nt: TGCGCCAGCACAGGGCTAGCGGGACCATTCAATGAGCAGTTCTTC; CDR3aa: CASTGLAGPFNEQFF
v_gene: TRBV19; len: 16; j_gene: TRBJ2-6; d_gene: NA; abundance: few; CDR3nt: TGTGCCAGTAGCACCGGACAGCTAACGGGGGCCAACGTCCTGACTTTC; CDR3aa: CASSTGQLTGANVLTF
v_gene: TRBV7-2; len: 15; j_gene: TRBJ2-3; d_gene: TRBD2; abundance: NA; CDR3nt: TGTGCCAGCAGCCTAGCGGGGGGGCCCTCAGATACGCAGTATTTT; CDR3aa: CASSLAGGPSDTQYF
v_gene: TRBV29-1; len: 12; j_gene: TRBJ1-2; d_gene: NA; abundance: NA; CDR3nt: TGCAGCGCCGGGAGGGGTGGCGATGGCTACACCTTC; CDR3aa: CSAGRGGDGYTF
v_gene: TRBV27; len: 13; j_gene: TRBJ2-5; d_gene: NA; abundance: once; CDR3nt: TGTGCCAGCAGTCGGAGGTCCCAAGAGACCCAGTACTTC; CDR3aa: CASSRRSQETQYF
v_gene: TRBV19; len: 16; j_gene: TRBJ2-2; d_gene: TRBD2; abundance: NA; CDR3nt: TGTGCCAGTAGTCCTAGCGGGAGGGCCAACACCGGGGAGCTGTTTTTT; CDR3aa: CASSPSGRANTGELFF
v_gene: TRBV28; len: 17; j_gene: TRBJ1-5; d_gene: TRBD1; abundance: NA; CDR3nt: TGTGCCAGCAGTTTCCATCCAGGGGGAGTTAGCAATCAGCCCCAGCATTTT; CDR3aa: CASSFHPGGVSNQPQHF
v_gene: TRBV2; len: 14; j_gene: TRBJ2-2; d_gene: TRBD1; abundance: NA; CDR3nt: TGTGCCAGCAGCAAAACAGGGGTTACCGGGGAGCTGTTTTTT; CDR3aa: CASSKTGVTGELFF
v_gene: TRBV2; len: 19; j_gene: TRBJ2-6; d_gene: NA; abundance: NA; CDR3nt: TGTGCCAGCAGCGCCGACCGGGACAACCCGCTCTCTGGGGCCAACGTCCTGACTTTC; CDR3aa: CASSADRDNPLSGANVLTF
v_gene: TRBV9; len: 17; j_gene: TRBJ2-3; d_gene: NA; abundance: NA; CDR3nt: TGTGCCAGCAGCGTAGGATCAGGGGGGGAGTACACAGATACGCAGTATTTT; CDR3aa: CASSVGSGGEYTDTQYF
v_gene: TRBV6-5; len: 11; j_gene: TRBJ2-1; d_gene: TRBD2; abundance: NA; CDR3nt: TGTGCCAGCAGTTGGGGGGGTGAGCAGTTCTTC; CDR3aa: CASSWGGEQFF
v_gene: TRBV5-1; len: 14; j_gene: TRBJ2-4; d_gene: NA; abundance: NA; CDR3nt: TGCGCCAGCAGCTTGGGTGGACCCGAGGACATTCAGTACTTC; CDR3aa: CASSLGGPEDIQYF
v_gene: TRBV11-2; len: 13; j_gene: TRBJ2-7; d_gene: NA; abundance: few; CDR3nt: TGTGCCAGCAGCTTAGGGCAAATCTACGAGCAGTACTTC; CDR3aa: CASSLGQIYEQYF
v_gene: TRBV4-2; len: 15; j_gene: TRBJ2-3; d_gene: TRBD2; abundance: NA; CDR3nt: TGTGCCAGCAGCCAGATAGCGGGAGAGACAGGTACGCAGTATTTT; CDR3aa: CASSQIAGETGTQYF
v_gene: TRBV5-1; len: 17; j_gene: TRBJ2-1; d_gene: TRBD2; abundance: NA; CDR3nt: TGCGCCAGCAGCTACCGCACCCCCGGGACTAGCGGGGGTGAGCAGTTCTTC; CDR3aa: CASSYRTPGTSGGEQFF
v_gene: TRBV29-1; len: 13; j_gene: TRBJ1-1; d_gene: TRBD1; abundance: NA; CDR3nt: TGCAGCGTTCACAGGGGTGGGAACACTGAAGCTTTCTTT; CDR3aa: CSVHRGGNTEAFF
v_gene: TRBV30; len: 11; j_gene: TRBJ2-7; d_gene: NA; abundance: NA; CDR3nt: TGTGCCTGGACCAGAAATTACGAGCAGTACTTC; CDR3aa: CAWTRNYEQYF
v_gene: TRBV29-1; len: 13; j_gene: TRBJ2-4; d_gene: TRBD1; abundance: NA; CDR3nt: TGCAGCGGTGGACAGGGGCGCGAAAACATTCAGTACTTC; CDR3aa: CSGGQGRENIQYF
v_gene: TRBV28; len: 12; j_gene: TRBJ1-2; d_gene: NA; abundance: NA; CDR3nt: TGTGCCAGCAGTTTCTCAGGGGCCGGCTACACCTTC; CDR3aa: CASSFSGAGYTF
v_gene: TRBV2; len: 17; j_gene: TRBJ2-2; d_gene: NA; abundance: few; CDR3nt: TGTGCCAGCAGTGCAAGGACAGCGGGGCTAAACACCGGGGAGCTGTTTTTT; CDR3aa: CASSARTAGLNTGELFF
v_gene: TRBV7-2; len: 15; j_gene: TRBJ1-2; d_gene: TRBD1; abundance: few; CDR3nt: TGTGCCAGCAGCGGAGGGACAGCCCCTAACTATGGCTACACCTTC; CDR3aa: CASSGGTAPNYGYTF
v_gene: TRBV5-4; len: 13; j_gene: TRBJ1-2; d_gene: TRBD1; abundance: NA; CDR3nt: TGTGCCAGCAGACCTACCGGACAGGATGGCTACACCTTC; CDR3aa: CASRPTGQDGYTF
v_gene: TRBV29-1; len: 12; j_gene: TRBJ2-2; d_gene: NA; abundance: NA; CDR3nt: TGCAGCGCCCACGGGCCCACCGGGGAGCTGTTTTTT; CDR3aa: CSAHGPTGELFF
v_gene: TRBV15; len: 13; j_gene: TRBJ2-3; d_gene: NA; abundance: NA; CDR3nt: TGTGCCACCAGCAGAGTCCGTGGGACTGAGCAGTATTTT; CDR3aa: CATSRVRGTEQYF
v_gene: TRBV30; len: 15; j_gene: TRBJ1-5; d_gene: TRBD1; abundance: NA; CDR3nt: TGTGCCTGGACAAGACAGGGGACGGCTAATCAGCCCCAGCATTTT; CDR3aa: CAWTRQGTANQPQHF
v_gene: TRBV5-1; len: 13; j_gene: TRBJ2-5; d_gene: NA; abundance: few; CDR3nt: TGCGCCAGCAGCTTGGGGGGTGAAGAGACCCAGTACTTC; CDR3aa: CASSLGGEETQYF
v_gene: TRBV29-1; len: 13; j_gene: TRBJ2-3; d_gene: NA; abundance: few; CDR3nt: TGCAGCGTTGGGGAGGACGTCACAGATACGCAGTATTTT; CDR3aa: CSVGEDVTDTQYF
v_gene: TRBV30; len: 14; j_gene: TRBJ1-2; d_gene: NA; abundance: NA; CDR3nt: TGTGCCTGGAGTGTCTCAGGGATCAACTATGGCTACACCTTC; CDR3aa: CAWSVSGINYGYTF
v_gene: TRBV7-6; len: 15; j_gene: TRBJ2-1; d_gene: NA; abundance: few; CDR3nt: TGTGCCAGCAGCTTAATAACGGGGACCAACAATGAGCAGTTCTTC; CDR3aa: CASSLITGTNNEQFF
v_gene: TRBV11-1; len: 16; j_gene: TRBJ2-5; d_gene: TRBD1; abundance: NA; CDR3nt: TGTGCCAGCAGCACCCGGGACAGGTTGGCTGAGGAGACCCAGTACTTC; CDR3aa: CASSTRDRLAEETQYF
v_gene: TRBV2; len: 12; j_gene: TRBJ2-3; d_gene: NA; abundance: NA; CDR3nt: TGTGCCAGCAGTGTTGGCTCACGAATGCAGTATTTT; CDR3aa: CASSVGSRMQYF
v_gene: TRBV19; len: 13; j_gene: TRBJ2-5; d_gene: NA; abundance: few; CDR3nt: TGTGCCAGTAGTCTTCTTGGTAAAGAGACCCAGTACTTC; CDR3aa: CASSLLGKETQYF